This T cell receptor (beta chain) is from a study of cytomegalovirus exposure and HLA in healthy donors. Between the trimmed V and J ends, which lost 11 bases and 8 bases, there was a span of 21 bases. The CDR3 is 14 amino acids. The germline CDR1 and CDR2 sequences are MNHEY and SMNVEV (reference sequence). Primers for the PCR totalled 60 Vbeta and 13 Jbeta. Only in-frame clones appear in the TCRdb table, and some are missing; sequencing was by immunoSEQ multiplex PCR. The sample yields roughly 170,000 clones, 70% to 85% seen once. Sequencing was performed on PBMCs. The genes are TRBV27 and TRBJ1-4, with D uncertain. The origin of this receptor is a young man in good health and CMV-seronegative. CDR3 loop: CASAPGDVREKLFF. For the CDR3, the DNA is TGTGCCTCCGCACCCGGGGATGTAAGAGAAAAACTGTTTTTT.